This T cell receptor (beta chain) was sequenced for a study of CD8+CD57+ T cells in acquired aplastic anemia. The sequenced patients had an expansion of CD8+CD57+ cells seen by flow cytometry. The patients, all of them, had severe acquired aplastic anemia. At blood sampling, none of the patients had yet received therapy. Study-wide results and limits: A set of roughly 27 CD8+ CDR3 sequences was shared between patients and controls, and these sequences appeared highly expressed in patients. A lower diversity was found for CD8+CD57+ cells than for total CD4+ and CD8+ pools in patients.

With respect to this clonotype: Its specificity is not known. Given a much more abundant clone one base away, this may be a read error.

The germline V and J ends were trimmed by 3 bases and 1 base, with 0 bases remaining between them. The CDR3 is 11 amino acids. Germline CDR1 is SGHDN and CDR2 is FVKESK. TCR beta VDJ combinations and CDR3 sequences were profiled from genomic DNA. TCRdb reprocessed the reads with MiXCR, giving one entry per CDR3 protein. The table shows around 19,000 distinct CDR3 sequences, with 40% occurring only once. The sequence was obtained from a human donor with aplastic anemia. This chain joins TRBV14 and TRBJ2-5; no definite D call. Input material: CD8+CD57+ T cells sorted from PBMCs. Sample subset: bead-enriched CD8+CD57+ effector memory T cells from SAA patients. The CDR3 spells CASSHQETQYF. In DNA, the CDR3 is TGTGCCAGCAGCCACCAAGAGACCCAGTACTTC.